This T cell receptor (beta chain) was captured in a study of vaccination and CD4 T cells after COVID-19. Study details: Samples taken post-COVID came a median around 3.5 months after diagnosis, ranging from 35 to 161.

This clonotype turned up a few times. What it binds is unknown. With the Oncomine TCR Beta short-read assay, DNA from cultured CD4+ T cells was sequenced. TCRdb passed the PCR reads through MiXCR, listing each CDR3 protein once. The table has about 14,000 distinct CDR3 sequences, approximately 60% seen once; the top ten hold over 12%. Treatment specified: approximately nine-day PBMC culture with coronavirus spike peptide pools or control peptides (ViraFEST assay). V lost 5 bases to trimming and J lost 9 bases, with 10 bases between them. CDR1 and CDR2 (germline): MRHNA, SNTAGT. This CDR3 contains 11 residues.

This chain connects TRBV6-4 to TRBJ2-5; D possibly corresponds to TRBD2 (6 bases). The sample consisted of CD4+ T cells from blood, cultured in vitro. The sequence came from a human donor who had recovered from COVID-19. CDR3 residues: CASSRTGAQYF. The CDR3 coding sequence is TGTGCCAGCAGTCGCACGGGGGCCCAGTACTTC.